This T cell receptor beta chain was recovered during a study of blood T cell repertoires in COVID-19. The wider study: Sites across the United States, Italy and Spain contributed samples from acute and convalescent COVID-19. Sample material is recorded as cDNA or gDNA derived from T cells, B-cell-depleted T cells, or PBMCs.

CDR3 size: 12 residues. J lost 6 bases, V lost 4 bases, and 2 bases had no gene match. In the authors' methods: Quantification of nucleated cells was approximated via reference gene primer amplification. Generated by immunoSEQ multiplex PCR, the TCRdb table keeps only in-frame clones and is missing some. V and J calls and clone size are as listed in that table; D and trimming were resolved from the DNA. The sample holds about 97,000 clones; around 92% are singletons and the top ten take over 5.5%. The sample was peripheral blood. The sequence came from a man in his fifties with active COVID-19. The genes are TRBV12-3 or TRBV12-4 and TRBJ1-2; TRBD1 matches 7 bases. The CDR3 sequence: CASSYGQDGYTF. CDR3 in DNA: TGTGCCAGCAGTTACGGACAGGATGGCTACACCTTC.